Listed below are T cell receptor beta chains from one sample, sequenced in a study of CD8 T cells in Susac syndrome. TCRdb itself ran the immunoSEQ multiplex PCR reads through MiXCR, one entry per CDR3 protein. The table lists 100,000 to 150,000 distinct CDR3 sequences, roughly 96% of them singletons. The sequenced material came from CD4+ T cells from PBMCs. These receptors were taken from a human donor in good health. CDR3s include the opening cysteine and the closing phenylalanine or tryptophan. D genes are given only for firm matches. Where a row states a size, it is once, few, many or the class of an expanded clone; other rows omit it.

len,j_gene,v_gene,abundance,d_gene,CDR3aa,CDR3nt
13,TRBJ2-4,TRBV18,-,TRBD1,CASSSDRKNIQYF,TGTGCCAGCTCTTCGGACAGGAAAAACATTCAGTACTTC
17,TRBJ2-2,TRBV27,-,-,CASSFPARLRAGGELFF,TGTGCCAGCAGTTTCCCAGCCAGGTTAAGAGCGGGCGGGGAGCTGTTTTTT
15,TRBJ2-7,TRBV4-2,-,TRBD2,CASSQGTSSSYEQYF,TGTGCCAGCAGCCAGGGGACTAGCTCCTCCTACGAGCAGTACTTC
14,TRBJ2-2,TRBV18,few,-,CASSPGRNTGELFF,TGTGCCAGCTCACCCGGACGGAACACCGGGGAGCTGTTTTTT
14,TRBJ2-2,TRBV7-2,-,-,CASRLQGFPGELFF,TGTGCCAGCAGACTTCAGGGCTTTCCCGGGGAGCTGTTTTTT
13,TRBJ1-2,TRBV25-1,-,-,CASSLTQGYGYTF,TGTGCCAGCAGTTTAACACAGGGATACGGCTACACCTTC
13,TRBJ1-5,TRBV20-1,-,-,CSALDRYGQPQHF,TGCAGTGCTTTAGACAGGTATGGTCAGCCCCAGCATTTT
14,TRBJ1-5,TRBV29-1,-,-,CSGGMGGINQPQHF,TGCAGCGGGGGAATGGGTGGGATTAATCAGCCCCAGCATTTT
14,TRBJ2-3,TRBV27,-,-,CASWRGGTTDTQYF,TGTGCCAGCTGGCGGGGCGGGACCACAGATACGCAGTATTTT
13,TRBJ1-1,TRBV2,-,-,CASQGLSVTEAFF,TGTGCCAGCCAGGGACTCAGTGTCACTGAAGCTTTCTTT
17,TRBJ2-7,TRBV5-4,-,TRBD2,CASSLGVAGAISYEQYF,TGTGCCAGCAGCCTGGGAGTAGCGGGAGCGATCTCCTACGAGCAGTACTTC
11,TRBJ1-1,TRBV2,-,-,CASSVGTEAFF,TGTGCCAGCAGTGTCGGGACAGAAGCTTTCTTT
15,TRBJ2-1,TRBV5-1,-,-,CASSLAGEKDNEQFF,TGCGCCAGCAGCTTGGCGGGGGAGAAGGACAATGAGCAGTTCTTC
15,TRBJ2-7,TRBV7-2,-,TRBD1,CASSLAGQGIHEQYF,TGTGCCAGCAGCTTAGCGGGACAGGGGATCCACGAGCAGTACTTC
15,TRBJ1-2,TRBV29-1,-,-,CSVQGWATQNYGYTF,TGCAGCGTTCAAGGGTGGGCAACTCAGAACTATGGCTACACCTTC
15,TRBJ1-2,TRBV18,-,-,CASSPVSTATYGYTF,TGTGCCAGCTCACCAGTGTCGACAGCGACTTATGGCTACACCTTC
13,TRBJ1-5,TRBV20-1,once,-,CSAPRGYNQPQHF,TGCAGTGCTCCCCGGGGCTATAATCAGCCCCAGCATTTT
15,TRBJ2-7,TRBV3-1,-,TRBD2,CASSQFVAGGDEQYF,TGTGCCAGCAGCCAATTCGTGGCGGGAGGGGACGAGCAGTACTTC
16,TRBJ2-1,TRBV29-1,-,TRBD2,CSVVRSGTSAHNEQFF,TGCAGCGTTGTAAGATCGGGGACTAGCGCCCACAATGAGCAGTTCTTC
17,TRBJ2-3,TRBV4-1,-,-,CASSQEVWGPRADTQYF,TGCGCCAGCAGCCAAGAAGTTTGGGGTCCGCGCGCAGATACGCAGTATTTT
16,TRBJ1-5,TRBV19,-,TRBD1,CASGRGLGVGNQPQHF,TGTGCCAGTGGCAGGGGGCTAGGGGTAGGCAATCAGCCCCAGCATTTT
15,TRBJ2-3,TRBV7-9,-,-,CASRPPKPPGDTQYF,TGTGCCAGCAGACCGCCCAAGCCTCCAGGCGATACGCAGTATTTT
13,TRBJ1-1,TRBV5-1,-,-,CASSFQVNTEAFF,TGCGCCAGCAGCTTTCAGGTGAACACTGAAGCTTTCTTT